Sequencing of this T cell receptor beta chain was carried out in a study of chemoradiotherapy in HPV16-positive cancers. Findings of the study overall: Candidate HPV-specific clones and E7-related TCR motifs grew in tumor during treatment.

This CDR3 has 14 residues. V shed 1 base and J shed 8 bases, with 12 bases lying between them. Germline CDR1 reads LGHNA; CDR2 reads YSLEER. Using immunoSEQ multiplex PCR, the repertoire was profiled, and TCRdb retains in-frame clones only, with some absent. This table holds approximately 19,000 clones, more than 75% found once. A note on this clone: Its antigen remains unknown.

The clonotype originates from a human donor with HPV-associated anogenital cancer. The chain recombines TRBV4-3 with TRBJ2-4; TRBD2 is a possible D gene (6 bases). Sample: blood, taken from a patient who underwent chemoradiotherapy. CDR3 in amino acids: CASSQGRDRDIQYF. Written as DNA, the CDR3 is TGCGCCAGCAGCCAAGGGCGGGATCGGGACATTCAGTACTTC.